The TCR beta chain described here comes from a study of T cells after posttransplantation cyclophosphamide. Cyclophosphamide on days +3 and +4 followed busulfan-fludarabine conditioning and a marrow graft. Study findings and constraints: Donor-recipient repertoire similarity was low at 1-2 months, rising over year one. Recipient CMV seropositivity and CMV reactivation strongly tracked TRB clonality. TRB overlap between skin or GI tissue T cells and blood was limited.

Generated by immunoSEQ multiplex PCR, the TCRdb table keeps only in-frame clones and is missing some. The repertoire holds around 22,000 clones, with less than 90% as singletons. The CDR3 totals 16 residues. Trimming at V came to 6 bases and at J to 2 bases, leaving 12 bases not matched to a gene. Germline assignment: CDR1 MDHEN and CDR2 SYDVKM. Details on this clone: The antigen is undetermined.

J is TRBJ1-2 and V is TRBV28, with 7 bases that match TRBD1. The sequence was obtained from a female patient aged 30 to 40 who received an allogeneic stem cell transplant from an unrelated donor, was CMV-positive, and had no GVHD. Some T cells may possibly be graft donor cells. The sample in question was PBMCs, obtained after allogeneic stem cell transplant with posttransplant cyclophosphamide. CDR3 protein: CASRHPSGQDNYGYTF. The CDR3 DNA is TGTGCCAGCAGGCACCCGTCCGGACAGGACAACTATGGCTACACCTTC.